This section outlines one TCR beta chain sequence together with its context. Its antigen is not identified. The time point is: baseline pretreatment blood. The sample's treatment: 15 Gy SBRT to primary tumor, nephrectomy 4 weeks later. After SBRT, blood was collected at 2 and 4 weeks, plus baseline. The patient's renal cell carcinoma had clear cell pathology. This entry is derived from a study of radiation and T cells in renal cell carcinoma. The CDR3 covers 16 residues. V dropped 2 bases and J dropped 2; count of bases not matched to a gene: 9. Germline values: CDR1 MNHEY, CDR2 SMNVEV (reference sequence). The assay was immunoSEQ multiplex PCR, and TCRdb's table has in-frame clones only and misses some. The data contain around 94,000 clones, 86% of them singletons. Study observations and caveats: Pretreatment tumor biopsies were lacking, so baseline clonotypes are unknown.

The TCR comes from a man in his fifties with renal cell carcinoma. The V and J genes are TRBV27 and TRBJ2-7, with 7 bases fitting TRBD2. Sample: blood, taken from a patient whose treatment included radiotherapy and nephrectomy. The CDR3 nucleotides are TGTGCCAGCAGTTTAAGGGAGGGGTCAGGAACCTACGAGCAGTACTTC. Its protein product is CASSLREGSGTYEQYF.